Included here is one TCR beta chain sequence, with context. This clonotype has a count of ten or more. Its antigen has not been determined. The input lacks base qualities; no much larger clone sits a single base away. Measured from the cysteine to the phenylalanine, the CDR3 is 14 residues long. The read is trimmed to its CDR3 DNA, 42 bases read in frame from base 1. V loses 1 base of germline sequence and J loses 2 bases, and the interval between the two ends is 8 bases. According to the germline V gene, CDR1 reads SGHTA and CDR2 reads FQGNSA. The data were obtained in a study of T cell repertoires in cytomegalovirus infection (dated by TCRdb to between 2018 and 2021). Regarding the complete study: Donor HLA type was relevant to the analysis, because carriage of CMV infection together with the matching HLA type was indicated by public TCR beta signatures.

The instrument was an Illumina HiSeq 1500. The public sequencing data were trimmed at Q25 with fastp and processed into clonotypes with MiXCR by TCRdb, which kept only in-frame beta chains. Each entry is one CDR3 protein sequence, shown with its most common DNA and genes. For this sample the table gives 150,000 to 200,000 distinct CDR3 sequences, of which about an eighth were detected only once. Together, the top ten hold roughly a quarter of the sample. Study-wide findings and limitations: Carriers of CMV infection plus the relevant HLA type were discriminated by the cumulative frequency of public TCR beta family members in the study cohort and in an independent roughly 320-donor cohort. The ex vivo response was dominated by HLA-C-restricted CMV-specific TCR beta clonotypes, and the single most frequent clonotype in two of eight donors was supplied by these HLA-C-restricted clonotypes.

The chain joins TRBV7-2 to TRBJ2-5, with no confident D gene call. This receptor was taken from a human donor in good health (CMV status not recorded). Some clones in this sample may be carry-over from other donors' samples. Sequencing used PBMCs. The DNA sequence is given as TGTGCCAGCAGCTTAGTTCAGGCGCAAGAGACCCAGTACTTC. This gives the protein CASSLVQAQETQYF.